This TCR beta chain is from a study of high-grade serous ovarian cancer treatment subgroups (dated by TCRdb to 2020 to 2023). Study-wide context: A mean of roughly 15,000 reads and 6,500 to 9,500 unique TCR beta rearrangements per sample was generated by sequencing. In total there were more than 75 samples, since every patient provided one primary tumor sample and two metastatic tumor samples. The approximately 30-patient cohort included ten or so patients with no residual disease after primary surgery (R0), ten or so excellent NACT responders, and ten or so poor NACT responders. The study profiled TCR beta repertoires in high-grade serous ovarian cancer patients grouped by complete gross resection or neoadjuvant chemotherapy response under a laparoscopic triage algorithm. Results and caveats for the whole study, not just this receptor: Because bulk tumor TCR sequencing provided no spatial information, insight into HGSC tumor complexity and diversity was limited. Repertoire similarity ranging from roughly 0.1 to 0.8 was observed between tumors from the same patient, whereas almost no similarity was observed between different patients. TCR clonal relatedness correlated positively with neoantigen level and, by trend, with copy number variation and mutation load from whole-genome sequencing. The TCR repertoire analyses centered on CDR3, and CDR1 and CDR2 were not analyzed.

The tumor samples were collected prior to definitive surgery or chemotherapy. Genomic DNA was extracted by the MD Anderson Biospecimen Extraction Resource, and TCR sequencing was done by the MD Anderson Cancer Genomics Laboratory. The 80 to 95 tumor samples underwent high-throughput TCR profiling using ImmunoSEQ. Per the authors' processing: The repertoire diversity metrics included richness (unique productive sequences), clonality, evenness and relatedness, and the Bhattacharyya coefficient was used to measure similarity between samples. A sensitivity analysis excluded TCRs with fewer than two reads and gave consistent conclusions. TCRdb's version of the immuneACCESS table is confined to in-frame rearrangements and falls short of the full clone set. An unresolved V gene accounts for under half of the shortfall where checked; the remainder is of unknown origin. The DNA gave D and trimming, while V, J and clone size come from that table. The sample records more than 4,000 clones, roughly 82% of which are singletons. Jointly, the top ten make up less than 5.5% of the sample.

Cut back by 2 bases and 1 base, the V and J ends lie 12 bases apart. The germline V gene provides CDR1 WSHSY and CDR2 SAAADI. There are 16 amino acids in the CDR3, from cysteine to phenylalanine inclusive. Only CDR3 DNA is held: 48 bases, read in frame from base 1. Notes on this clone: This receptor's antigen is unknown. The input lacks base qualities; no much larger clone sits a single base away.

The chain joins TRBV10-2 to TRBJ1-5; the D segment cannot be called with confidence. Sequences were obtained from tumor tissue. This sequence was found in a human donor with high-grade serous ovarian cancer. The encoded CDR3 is CASSERLGNSNQPQHF. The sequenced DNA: TGCGCCAGCAGTGAGCGGTTGGGAAACAGCAATCAGCCCCAGCATTTT.